This TCR beta chain is from a study of regulatory T cells in long-lasting Graves disease. About this clonotype: Its antigen is currently unknown.

The study, taken as a whole, reports: A reduction in accuracy may have resulted from the small sample size. Lower TCR diversity characterized persistent Graves' patients relative to newly diagnosed patients.

Investigators prepared the TCR beta libraries by applying iRepertoire HTBI primers and Arm-PCR of CDR3 regions. TCRdb independently ran MiXCR on the multiplex PCR reads; one entry per CDR3 protein. The sample records roughly 500,000 distinct CDR3 sequences, 20% to 25% being singletons. Described time point: persistent/refractory GD, antithyroid drugs over 5 years with positive TRAb. TCR sequences were obtained from RNA taken from PBMCs. The receptor comes from a female donor with Graves disease. The sequencing used peripheral blood mononuclear cells (PBMCs), collected when the disease was refractory, from a patient treated with antithyroid drugs.

CDR3 in DNA: TGTGCCAGCAGCTCTGCAAAACAGGGGTACCACGAGCAGTACTTC. It codes for CASSSAKQGYHEQYF. The chain employs TRBV7-3 and TRBJ2-7, with 7 bases identical to TRBD1. Germline V CDR1 and CDR2: SGHTA, FQGTGA. The trim removed 4 bases at V and 5 bases at J, leaving 11 bases unmatched. The CDR3 runs to 15 residues.